The sequence of this T cell receptor (beta chain) was determined in a study of CD8+CD57+ T cells in acquired aplastic anemia. Study details: Recorded DNA amounts for sorted CD4+ and CD8+ cells had an average of 3.2 ug. Whole-study results and caveats: The number of CD8+ CDR3 sequences shared by patients and controls was 25 to 35.

This clonotype was detected ten times or more. Its antigen remains unknown. An expansion of CD8+CD57+ cells by flow cytometry had been shown in patients chosen for sequencing. Genomic DNA, the template, was used for profiling of the TCR beta VDJ and CDR3. MiXCR, applied by TCRdb to the reads, yields one record per CDR3 protein. This table has approximately 130,000 distinct CDR3 sequences, approximately 41% appearing once. Sequenced input: sorted CD4+, CD8+, or CD8+CD57+ T cells (not recorded which) from PBMCs. The TCR comes from a human donor with aplastic anemia.

For the CDR3, the DNA is TGTGCCACCTCTAGCGGGGCCTTCTCTGGGGCCAACGTCCTGACTTTC. This gives the protein CATSSGAFSGANVLTF. This rearrangement joins TRBV24-1 to TRBJ2-6, with 9 positions matching TRBD2. The CDR3 spans 16 residues. The V gene end was trimmed by 9 bases and the J gene end by 0 bases; junction bases not matched to a gene: 5. Per the germline V gene, CDR1 is KGHDR and CDR2 is SFDVKD.